This TCR beta chain was identified in a study of blood T cell repertoires in COVID-19. For the study at large: Whether acute or convalescent, the COVID-19 samples came from the United States, Italy and Spain. PBMCs, B-cell-depleted T cells, or T cells were the source of the cDNA or gDNA that made up the material.

Germline V gene sequence: CDR1 MNHEY, CDR2 SVGAGI. This CDR3 spans 15 amino acids. The V and J ends lost 2 bases and 4 bases respectively, with 12 bases between them. Authors' data handling: Amplified reference gene primers provided the basis for estimating nucleated cell counts. Data came from immunoSEQ multiplex PCR; TCRdb stores just in-frame clones and leaves some out. V and J calls plus clone size are reproduced from that table; the DNA served to infer D and trimming. Of about 320,000 clones listed, roughly 85% are singletons. The TCR originated in a human donor in a cohort sampled during active COVID-19. Source material: peripheral blood. The chain has TRBV6-5 and TRBJ1-5; maybe TRBD1 (5 bases). CDR3 amino acids: CASSYGSGRNQPQHF. The CDR3 DNA reads TGTGCCAGCAGTTACGGGTCAGGGCGAAATCAGCCCCAGCATTTT.